This TCR beta chain was recovered during a study of T cells after posttransplantation cyclophosphamide. Broader study findings: Recipient CMV seropositivity and CMV reactivation strongly tracked TRB clonality. Skin or GI-infiltrating T cells shared few TRB sequences with blood. Later post-transplant blood repertoires were often dominated by donor CD8+ memory clones.

CDR3 size: 15 residues. J lost 6 bases, V lost 3 bases, and 9 bases had no gene match. Looked up from germline, CDR1 is MNHEY and CDR2 is SMNVEV (reference sequence). This clone was recorded only once. Its cognate antigen is unknown. Only in-frame clones appear in the TCRdb table, and some are missing; sequencing was by immunoSEQ multiplex PCR. The sample gives more than 60,000 clones, just over 90% of which show up once; 2.5% to 3% is in the top ten. Sequencing input: PBMCs. This chain uses TRBV27 with TRBJ1-2, with 8 positions matching TRBD1. The clonotype comes from a woman between 25 and 40 years old in good health and a related stem cell transplant donor. Written as DNA, the CDR3 is TGTGCCAGCAGTTTCTTCAGGGGGCGGATGGATGGCTACACCTTC. It encodes CASSFFRGRMDGYTF.